The clone carrying this T cell receptor beta chain was observed a few times. The antigen remains unidentified. Alongside a J-beta primer mix, a sample-barcoded 5' primer served in a second PCR lasting roughly 7 to 11 cycles. Every molecule of cDNA carried a tag from a template-switch adaptor with 12 random nucleotides. Each CDR3 protein gets one entry after TCRdb re-called the 5' RACE reads with MiXCR. The table lists some 1,000,000 distinct CDR3 sequences, under 30% of them singletons. The data stem from a study of blood T cells in healthy people across ages. Whole-study findings and limits: Donor CMV status, an unknown factor, possibly confounded changes in expanded clonotypes. Unsorted PBMC material precluded a definitive naive versus antigen-experienced comparison.

The sample was also reused in another study, on T cells of mothers and their children. That paper states: All extracted RNA went into cDNA synthesis, approximately 1.5 ug per 15 ul.

The sequencing input was blood. This receptor was obtained from a girl aged 2-10 years in good health.

CDR3 bases: TGTGCCAGCAGTTACTCAGAAGGGGACGGTGAAGCTTTCTTT. Its translation: CASSYSEGDGEAFF. The chain combines TRBV6-6 with TRBJ1-1; tentatively, D is TRBD1 (5 bases). Germline values: CDR1 MNHNY, CDR2 SVGAGI (reference sequence). CDR3 size: 14 residues. The ends were cut back, 0 bases at V and 7 bases at J, with 12 bases in the middle.